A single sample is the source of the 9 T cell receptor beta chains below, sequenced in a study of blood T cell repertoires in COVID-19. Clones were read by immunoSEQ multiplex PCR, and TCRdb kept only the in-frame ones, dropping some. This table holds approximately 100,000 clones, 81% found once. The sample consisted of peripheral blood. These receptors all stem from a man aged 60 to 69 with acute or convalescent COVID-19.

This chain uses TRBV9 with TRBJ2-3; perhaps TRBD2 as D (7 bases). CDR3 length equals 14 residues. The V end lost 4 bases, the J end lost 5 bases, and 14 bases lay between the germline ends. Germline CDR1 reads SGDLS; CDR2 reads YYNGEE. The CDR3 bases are TGTGCCAGCAGCCCCGGGGGGCGGGAAGATACGCAGTATTTT. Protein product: CASSPGGREDTQYF.

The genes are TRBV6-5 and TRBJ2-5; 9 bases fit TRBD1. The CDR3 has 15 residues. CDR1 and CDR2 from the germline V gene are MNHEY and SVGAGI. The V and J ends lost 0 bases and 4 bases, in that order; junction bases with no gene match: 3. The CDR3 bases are TGTGCCAGCAGTTACTCGACAGGGGGAGGAGAGACCCAGTACTTC. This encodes CASSYSTGGGETQYF.

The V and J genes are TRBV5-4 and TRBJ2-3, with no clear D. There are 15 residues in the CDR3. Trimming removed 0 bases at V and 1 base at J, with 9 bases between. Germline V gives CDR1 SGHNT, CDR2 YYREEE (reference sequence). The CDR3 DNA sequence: TGTGCCAGCAGCTTGGGAACGACTGGCACAGATACGCAGTATTTT. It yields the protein CASSLGTTGTDTQYF.

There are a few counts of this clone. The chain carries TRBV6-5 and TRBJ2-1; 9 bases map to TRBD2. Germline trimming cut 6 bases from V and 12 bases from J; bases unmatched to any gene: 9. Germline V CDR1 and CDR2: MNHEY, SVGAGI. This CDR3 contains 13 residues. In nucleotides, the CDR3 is TGTGCCAGCAGATGGGTAGCGGGAGCCACGCAGTTCTTC. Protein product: CASRWVAGATQFF.

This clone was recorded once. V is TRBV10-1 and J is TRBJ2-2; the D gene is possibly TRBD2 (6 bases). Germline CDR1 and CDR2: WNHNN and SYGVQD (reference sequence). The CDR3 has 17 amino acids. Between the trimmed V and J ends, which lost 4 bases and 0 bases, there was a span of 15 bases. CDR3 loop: CASSGPGVQANTGELFF. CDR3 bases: TGCGCCAGCAGTGGCCCGGGAGTACAGGCGAACACCGGGGAGCTGTTTTTT.

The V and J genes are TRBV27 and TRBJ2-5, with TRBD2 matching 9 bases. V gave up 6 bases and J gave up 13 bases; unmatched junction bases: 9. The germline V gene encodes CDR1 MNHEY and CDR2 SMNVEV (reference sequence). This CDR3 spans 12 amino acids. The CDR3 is CASSGSGTSRYF. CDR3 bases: TGTGCCAGCAGCGGGTCCGGGACTAGCCGGTACTTC.

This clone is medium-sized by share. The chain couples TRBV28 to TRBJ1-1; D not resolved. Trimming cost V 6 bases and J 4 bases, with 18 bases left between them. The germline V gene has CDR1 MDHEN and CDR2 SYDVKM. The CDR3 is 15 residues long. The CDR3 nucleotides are TGTGCCAGCAGCCCCGCGACTCGAGGTTCCACTGAAGCTTTCTTT. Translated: CASSPATRGSTEAFF. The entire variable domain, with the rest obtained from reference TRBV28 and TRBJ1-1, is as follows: DVKVTQSSRYLVKRTGEKVFLECVQDMDHENMFWYRQDPGLGLRLIYFSYDVKMKEKGDIPEGYSVSREKKERFSLILESASTNQTSMYLCASSPATRGSTEAFFGQGTRLTVV.

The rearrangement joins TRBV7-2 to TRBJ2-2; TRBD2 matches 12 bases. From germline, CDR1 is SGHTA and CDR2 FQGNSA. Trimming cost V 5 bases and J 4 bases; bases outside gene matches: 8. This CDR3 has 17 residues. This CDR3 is CASSKASGRGTTGELFF. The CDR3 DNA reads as TGTGCCAGCAGCAAGGCTAGCGGGAGGGGGACCACCGGGGAGCTGTTTTTT.

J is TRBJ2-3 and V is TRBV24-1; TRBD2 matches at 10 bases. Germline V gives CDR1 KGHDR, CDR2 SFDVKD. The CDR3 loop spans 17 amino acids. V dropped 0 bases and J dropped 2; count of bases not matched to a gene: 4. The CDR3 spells CATSDLWTSGSTDTQYF. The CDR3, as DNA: TGTGCCACCAGTGATTTGTGGACTAGCGGATCCACAGATACGCAGTATTTT.